The 7 T cell receptor beta chains below were found in one sample sequenced in a study of blood T cells in healthy people across ages. Alongside a J-beta primer mix, a sample-barcoded 5' primer served in a second PCR lasting about 7 to 12 cycles. MiXCR, run by TCRdb on the 5' RACE reads, gives a single entry per CDR3 protein. Of about 580,000 distinct CDR3 sequences listed, 47% are singletons. The sequencing input was blood. The receptors come from an elderly man in good health.

The chain joins TRBV7-2 to TRBJ2-1, with 7 positions matching TRBD2. Trimming removed 2 bases from V and 5 bases from J; junction bases left unmatched: 6. Germline V gene sequence: CDR1 SGHTA, CDR2 FQGNSA. The CDR3 extends over 15 amino acids. CDR3 DNA sequence: TGTGCCAGCAGCTTACAGGGACTACTTAACAATGAGCAGTTCTTC. This sequence encodes CASSLQGLLNNEQFF.

The chain joins TRBV18 to TRBJ2-7; D ambiguous. This CDR3 spans 15 amino acids. Germline V gene lookup returns CDR1 KGHSH and CDR2 LQKENI. The V and J ends lost 1 base and 0 bases respectively, with 10 bases between them. CDR3 sequence reads: CASSPRSRHSYEQYF. The CDR3 bases are TGTGCCAGCTCACCACGTAGCAGGCACTCCTACGAGCAGTACTTC.

CDR3 DNA sequence: TGTGCCACCTCTGCTAGCGGGAGTAGGTACGAGCAGTACTTC. Amino acids: CATSASGSRYEQYF. J is TRBJ2-4 and V is TRBV24-1, with TRBD2 matching 10 bases. Judging by the DNA end, TRBJ2-7 fits better; the J call may be wrong. Germline V gene data show CDR1 as KGHDR and CDR2 as SFDVKD. This CDR3 has 14 amino acids.

This clonotype has just one count. The genes are TRBV4-1 and TRBJ2-4, with unresolved D. Trimming took 1 base from V and 0 from J, leaving 7 bases between them. The CDR3 loop spans 15 amino acids. Germline V gene data show CDR1 as MGHRA and CDR2 as YSYEKL. The CDR3 DNA sequence: TGCGCCAGCAGCCAAGGCAGTATAGCCAAAAACATTCAGTACTTC. It is translated as CASSQGSIAKNIQYF.

Concerning this clonotype: An end of the junction does not agree with germline; a read error may underlie this. The chain carries TRBV20-1 and TRBJ1-6; 7 nucleotides match TRBD1. The CDR3 is 13 residues long. The V gene's germline CDR1 is DFQATT and CDR2 SNEGSKA (reference sequence). This CDR3 is CSAQGGYSSPLHF. The DNA of the CDR3 is TGCAGTGCTCAGGGGGGCTATAGTTCACCCCTCCACTTT.

The sample holds a few counts of this clonotype. CDR3 amino acids: CASSVDPAGVYEQYF. The CDR3 DNA reads as TGTGCCAGCAGCGTAGACCCAGCGGGAGTCTACGAGCAGTACTTC. The gene calls are TRBV9 and TRBJ2-7; 8 bases line up with TRBD2. Germline V CDR1 and CDR2: SGDLS, YYNGEE. V was pared by 0 bases and J by 3 bases, with 5 bases of the junction left unmatched. CDR3 length: 15 amino acids. Combining the CDR3 with reference TRBV9 and TRBJ2-7 gives the whole variable domain DSGVTQTPKHLITATGQRVTLRCSPRSGDLSVYWYQQSLDQGLQFLIQYYNGEERAKGNILERFSAQQFPDLHSELNLSSLELGDSALYFCASSVDPAGVYEQYFGPGTRLTVT.

The CDR3 DNA sequence: TGTGCCAGCAATCTCAGGGGCAGGGTGAACACTGAAGCTTTCTTT. It specifies CASNLRGRVNTEAFF. V is TRBV2 and J is TRBJ1-1; possibly TRBD1 for D (6 bases). Germline-derived CDR1 and CDR2 are SNHLY and FYNNEI. The CDR3 has 15 amino acids. V was clipped by 7 bases and J by 0 bases, with 15 bases between them. Full variable domain (remainder filled in from reference TRBV2 and TRBJ1-1): EPEVTQTPSHQVTQMGQEVILRCVPISNHLYFYWYRQILGQKVEFLVSFYNNEISEKSEIFDDQFSVERPDGSNFTLKIRSTKLEDSAMYFCASNLRGRVNTEAFFGQGTRLTVV.